This TCR beta chain was documented in a study of CD8 T cells in Susac syndrome (dated by TCRdb to about 2019). Regarding the research as a whole: Among the Susac syndrome patients who were sequenced, clinically active disease was present in about six and clinical remission was observed in eight. At blood withdrawal, Susac syndrome patients were either therapy-naive, taking corticosteroids (in some cases with IVIg as well), or taking IVIg alone. The study used repertoire sequencing to test whether antigen drove CD8+ T cell activation and differentiation in Susac syndrome. CD8+ T cell repertoire clonality was compared between around eleven healthy donors, approximately 14 Susac syndrome patients and 15 multiple sclerosis patients. Findings and caveats that apply to the study as a whole: Around 15 and five Susac-specific public clones were found in the total CD8+ and CD8+ TEMRA repertoires, respectively. CD8+ repertoires in Susac syndrome showed clonal expansion, which was highest in CD8+ TEMRA cells and was greater in clinically active patients than in remitting patients. The study acknowledged that relatively few individuals were included in the TCR sequencing and HLA analysis.

RNA was extracted with the RNeasy kit and roughly 0.45 to 1 ug was reverse transcribed using random hexamers. The immunoSEQ multiplex PCR assay, covering 54 Vbeta and 13 Jbeta segments, was used to amplify TCR beta CDR3 regions. PCR amplification bias was corrected by using a synthetic template baseline for primer optimization and computational correction. In the paper's pipeline: Reads were annotated to V, D and J genes per IMGT and analyzed with immunoSEQ Analyzer, keeping only productive sequences. Clonality was calculated as one minus the Shannon entropy normalized by log2 of the number of productive unique sequences. For each patient and control, public and private clones were evaluated within the 100 most prevalent clones. A clone was defined as Susac-specific if it was absent from the healthy and MS cohorts, from more than 850 published viral clones and from other ImmuneACCESS disease sequences. TCRdb itself trimmed the public reads at Q25 with fastp, ran MiXCR and retained productive beta chains. A single entry per CDR3 protein holds the most common genes and DNA from its merged rows. For this entry, the V and J calls and clone size follow TCRdb and not the study's own pipeline. The sample has roughly 89,000 distinct CDR3 sequences on record, roughly 96% of them singletons. The ten largest clones represent approximately 0.41% of the sample.

High-throughput TCR beta sequencing profiled peripheral blood CD8+ and CD4+ T cells from healthy donors, Susac syndrome patients and multiple sclerosis patients. The Susac syndrome patients fulfilled recently defined diagnostic criteria for either definite or probable disease. Bulk CD8+ and CD4+ T cells were purified by magnetic negative isolation, whereas CD8+ TEMRA cells were enriched by FACS. Blood was collected in EDTA tubes and processed within 24 hours, with PBMCs isolated through density gradient centrifugation. PBMCs intended for TCR sequencing were cryopreserved in liquid nitrogen and were subsequently thawed in a 37 degrees C water bath. A purity of at least 90% was achieved for sorted or isolated CD4+, CD8+ and CD8+ TEMRA cells. Notes on this clonotype: Its antigen is currently not known. No qualities accompany the bases; no much larger clone lies one base away.

Sequenced sample: CD8+ T cells from PBMCs. The TCR comes from a human donor with Susac syndrome.

The sequenced DNA: TGTGCCAGCAGCTTAGGGGACACCCGCACAGATACGCAGTATTTT. This is translated as CASSLGDTRTDTQYF. This chain is built from TRBV11-3 and TRBJ2-3, with TRBD1 as a weak D call on 6 bases. The germline V gene provides CDR1 SGHNT and CDR2 YENEEA. The CDR3 runs 15 residues from the cysteine to the phenylalanine. Of the read, only the CDR3 DNA is kept; its 45 bases are in frame from base 1. Between the V and J ends, shortened by 1 base and 1 base respectively, the junction contains 9 bases. Supplemented by the reference TRBV11-3 and TRBJ2-3 proteins around the CDR3, the complete variable domain is EAGVVQSPRYKIIEKKQPVAFWCNPISGHNTLYWYLQNLGQGPELLIRYENEEAVDDSQLPKDRFSAERLKGVDSTLKIQPAELGDSAVYLCASSLGDTRTDTQYFGPGTRLTVL.